Following are 28 T cell receptor beta chains from one sample sequenced in a study of PD-L1 blockade in urothelial cancer. Sequencing used immunoSEQ multiplex PCR; TCRdb keeps in-frame clones, though not all of them. Found here are 90,000 to 100,000 clones, nearly 90% of them singletons; the top ten hold under 2%. Time point indicated: pretreatment peripheral blood. The sample in question was PBMCs, obtained around atezolizumab (anti-PD-L1) treatment. The receptor source for this set is a man between 60 and 75 years old with urothelial cancer.

The chain uses TRBV7-9 and TRBJ2-7; 9 bases fit TRBD1. Germline CDR1 and CDR2: SEHNR and FQNEAQ (reference sequence). V lost 1 base, J lost 3 bases, and 10 bases stayed unmatched. The CDR3 contains 17 residues. CDR3 loop: CASSLGTPGTGFYEQYF. CDR3 bases: TGTGCCAGCAGCTTAGGGACCCCCGGGACAGGGTTCTACGAGCAGTACTTC.

This CDR3 is CASSVGPLSYGYTF. For the CDR3, the DNA is TGTGCCAGCAGCGTAGGGCCCCTCAGCTATGGCTACACCTTC. The chain couples TRBV9 to TRBJ1-2; D unresolved. V was trimmed by 0 bases and J by 4 bases, leaving 10 bases between them. The V gene's germline CDR1 is SGDLS and CDR2 YYNGEE. The CDR3 runs to 14 residues.

CDR3 coding DNA: TGTGCCAGCAGCTTATCTAGCGGGAGAAGGGAGACCCAGTACTTC. Its translation is CASSLSSGRRETQYF. This sequence joins TRBV7-2 and TRBJ2-5; the match to TRBD2 covers 10 bases. The CDR3 sequence is 15 residues long. Germline V gene sequence: CDR1 SGHTA, CDR2 FQGNSA. The V segment lost 2 bases and the J segment 5 bases; nucleotides outside the gene matches: 5. Variable domain in full (rest from reference TRBV7-2 and TRBJ2-5): GAGVSQSPSNKVTEKGKDVELRCDPISGHTALYWYRQSLGQGLEFLIYFQGNSAPDKSGLPSDRFSAERTGGSVSTLTIQRTQQEDSAVYLCASSLSSGRRETQYFGPGTRLLVL.

This rearrangement joins TRBV4-3 to TRBJ2-2; D is uncertain. The CDR3 extends over 16 amino acids. Per the germline V gene, CDR1 is LGHNA and CDR2 is YSLEER. V dropped 0 bases and J dropped 0 bases, with 8 bases sitting between them. The CDR3 sequence is CASSQDTPANTGELFF. DNA of the CDR3: TGCGCCAGCAGCCAAGATACTCCGGCGAACACCGGGGAGCTGTTTTTT.

The V and J genes are TRBV4-3 and TRBJ2-1; 10 bases are shared with TRBD2. The V gene's germline CDR1 is LGHNA and CDR2 YSLEER. The CDR3 loop spans 17 amino acids. Trimming took 5 bases from V and 3 from J; bases not matched to a gene: 10. CDR3 region: CASSRSGGVNLYNEQFF. CDR3 bases: TGCGCCAGCAGCAGAAGCGGGGGGGTAAATCTCTACAATGAGCAGTTCTTC.

The rearrangement links TRBV4-1 to TRBJ2-5; 8 bases map to TRBD2. J lost 4 bases, V lost 2 bases, and 12 bases had no gene match. The germline V gene encodes CDR1 MGHRA and CDR2 YSYEKL. The CDR3 extends over 17 amino acids. Written as DNA, the CDR3 is TGCGCCAGCAGCCAAATAGTCACGCGGGGGGCAGGAGAGACCCAGTACTTC. This translates into CASSQIVTRGAGETQYF.

This sequence joins TRBV5-1 and TRBJ1-5; the D gene is possibly TRBD1 (6 bases). This CDR3 has 15 residues. The ends were cut back, 4 bases at V and 0 bases at J, with 11 bases in the middle. CDR1 and CDR2 from the germline V gene are SGHRS and YFSETQ. CDR3 sequence: CASSEQGYSNQPQHF. The CDR3 DNA reads TGCGCCAGCAGCGAACAGGGTTATAGCAATCAGCCCCAGCATTTT. Full variable domain (outside the CDR3, taken from reference TRBV5-1 and TRBJ1-5): KAGVTQTPRYLIKTRGQQVTLSCSPISGHRSVSWYQQTPGQGLQFLFEYFSETQRNKGNFPGRFSGRQFSNSRSEMNVSTLELGDSALYLCASSEQGYSNQPQHFGDGTRLSIL.

This clone was recorded only once. The V gene is TRBV4-2, the J gene TRBJ2-5, with D perhaps TRBD2 (6 bases). The CDR3 has 15 residues. CDR1 and CDR2 from the germline V gene are LGHNA and YNFKEQ. Trimming shortened V by 0 bases and J by 5 bases, and 13 bases separated the two germline ends. CDR3 loop: CASSQDGSGVETQYF. DNA for the CDR3: TGTGCCAGCAGCCAAGATGGCTCGGGAGTTGAGACCCAGTACTTC.

The rearrangement links TRBV2 to TRBJ1-5, with D perhaps matching TRBD1 (5 bases). Trimming removed 4 bases from V and 3 bases from J, with 10 bases in between. This CDR3 contains 14 residues. From germline, CDR1 is SNHLY and CDR2 FYNNEI. In nucleotides, the CDR3 is TGTGCCAGCAGTGCAGGGAACTCCAATCAGCCCCAGCATTTT. This sequence encodes CASSAGNSNQPQHF.

The chain joins TRBV11-3 to TRBJ2-5; D may be TRBD2 (6 bases). Germline lookup yields CDR1 SGHNT and CDR2 YENEEA. The length of the CDR3 is 15 residues. The germline V and J ends were trimmed by 1 base and 2 bases, with 11 bases remaining between them. In DNA form, the CDR3 reads TGTGCCAGCAGCTTAGGAGTTAGCGGACAAGAGACCCAGTACTTC. This encodes CASSLGVSGQETQYF.

V and J are TRBV6-6 and TRBJ1-3, with D hard to call. Trimming pared 4 bases from V and 8 bases from J, leaving 6 bases between. CDR1 is MNHNY, CDR2 SVGAGI, per germline (reference sequence). The length of the CDR3 is 11 residues. The CDR3 DNA reads TGTGCCAGCAGTTCTCGAGACACCATATATTTT. The encoded protein is CASSSRDTIYF.

This clone was picked up one time. The CDR3 region is CASSLEGVRGAAETQYF. The DNA of the CDR3 is TGCGCCAGCAGCTTGGAAGGGGTTCGGGGGGCCGCAGAGACCCAGTACTTC. V is TRBV5-1 and J is TRBJ2-5; TRBD2 is a possible D gene (7 bases). The germline V gene has CDR1 SGHRS and CDR2 YFSETQ. The CDR3 runs 17 residues. Deletions cut 0 bases from V and 4 bases from J, with 19 bases between.

The chain employs TRBV6-5 and TRBJ1-5; tentatively, D is TRBD1 (5 bases). Germline V gene sequence: CDR1 MNHEY, CDR2 SVGAGI. Deletions cut 1 base from V and 7 bases from J, with 11 bases between. This CDR3 contains 14 residues. The CDR3 bases are TGTGCCAGCAGTTACTGGGGGGAAGGCCAGCCCCAGCATTTT. Encoded protein: CASSYWGEGQPQHF.

The rearrangement joins TRBV5-1 to TRBJ2-2; 7 bases are shared with TRBD1. This CDR3 spans 16 amino acids. V shed 4 bases, J shed 7 bases, and the junction held 13 bases outside the gene matches. In germline, CDR1 is SGHRS, CDR2 YFSETQ. DNA for the CDR3: TGCGCCAGCAGCCAGAGGATAACAGGGGCTGGCGGGGAGCTGTTTTTT. Protein product: CASSQRITGAGGELFF.

The chain recombines TRBV7-2 with TRBJ2-1; 10 nucleotides match TRBD2. Germline CDR1 is SGHTA and CDR2 is FQGNSA. This CDR3 is built from 15 residues. The V and J ends lost 2 bases and 9 bases, in that order; junction bases with no gene match: 7. The CDR3 region has the DNA TGTGCCAGCAGCTTAAGCGGGAGGGAGGTGAGTGAGCAGTTCTTC. Translation: CASSLSGREVSEQFF.

The chain has TRBV5-8 and TRBJ1-6; 8 bases align to TRBD1. Germline V gene data show CDR1 as SGHTS and CDR2 as YDEGEE. This CDR3 spans 15 amino acids. J lost 9 bases, V lost 1 base, and 6 bases had no gene match. This chain's CDR3 is CASSLSTGGGSPLHF. For the CDR3, the DNA is TGTGCCAGCAGCTTGAGTACAGGGGGGGGTTCACCCCTCCACTTT.

The V gene is TRBV9, the J gene TRBJ2-5, with TRBD2 matching over 9 bases. The CDR3 contains 16 residues. The germline CDR1 and CDR2 sequences are SGDLS and YYNGEE. The junction had 7 bases not matched to a gene; V was cut back by 4 bases and J by 0 bases. The CDR3, as DNA: TGTGCCAGCAGCCCTCCTAGCGGGGTGTACCAAGAGACCCAGTACTTC. The encoded protein is CASSPPSGVYQETQYF.

The chain links TRBV6-6 to TRBJ1-3, with 8 nucleotides matching TRBD1. CDR1 MNHNY and CDR2 SVGAGI come from the germline V gene (reference sequence). Trimming removed 11 bases from V and 0 bases from J; junction bases left unmatched: 9. This CDR3 has 15 residues. The CDR3 nucleotides read TGTGCCGGAGGAACAGGGGGAGCCTCTGGAAACACCATATATTTT. Translating gives CAGGTGGASGNTIYF.

V gene TRBV4-3 combines with J gene TRBJ1-1; D not resolved. The length of the CDR3 is 15 residues. Trimming stripped 0 bases from V and 0 bases from J, with 8 bases between. Germline loops: CDR1 LGHNA, CDR2 YSLEER. CDR3 amino acids: CASSQEARLNTEAFF. CDR3 nucleotide sequence: TGCGCCAGCAGCCAAGAAGCCCGTCTGAACACTGAAGCTTTCTTT.

The chain combines TRBV6-1 with TRBJ1-5; 9 bases map to TRBD1. Germline CDR1 reads MNHNS; CDR2 reads SASEGT. The CDR3 is made up of 15 amino acids. Unmatched junction bases numbered 10, after V lost 6 bases and J lost 7 bases. The chain's CDR3 is CASSGTGGQGQPQHF. Here the CDR3 DNA reads TGTGCCAGCAGCGGAACCGGGGGACAGGGCCAGCCCCAGCATTTT.

The chain recombines TRBV7-9 with TRBJ2-7, with 7 bases that match TRBD2. V was pared by 4 bases and J by 4 bases, with 10 bases of the junction left unmatched. Germline lookup yields CDR1 SEHNR and CDR2 FQNEAQ (reference sequence). CDR3 length: 15 residues. CDR3 sequence reads: CASSSLSGTSYEQYF. The CDR3 DNA sequence: TGTGCCAGCAGCTCGTTAAGCGGGACCTCTTACGAGCAGTACTTC.

The chain uses TRBV5-4 and TRBJ2-3; 11 positions match TRBD2. This CDR3 is built from 17 residues. Germline lookup yields CDR1 SGHNT and CDR2 YYREEE (reference sequence). Trimming took 1 base from V and 5 from J; bases not matched to a gene: 9. The CDR3 reads CASSLTIAGGPLDTQYF. CDR3 DNA: TGTGCCAGCAGCTTGACTATAGCGGGGGGGCCCCTAGATACGCAGTATTTT.

V gene TRBV5-1 combines with J gene TRBJ2-7; 8 positions agree with TRBD2. This CDR3 region has 16 residues. Germline V gene sequence: CDR1 SGHRS, CDR2 YFSETQ. The ends lost 0 bases at V and 1 base at J; junction bases unmatched: 6. CDR3 amino acids: CASSLGGSGASYEQYF. CDR3 nucleotide sequence: TGCGCCAGCAGCTTGGGTGGTAGCGGGGCATCCTACGAGCAGTACTTC.

CDR3 protein: CASSHPGTSGANVLTF. CDR3 in DNA: TGTGCCAGCAGCCACCCGGGAACCTCTGGGGCCAACGTCCTGACTTTC. The chain joins TRBV4-2 to TRBJ2-6, with D perhaps TRBD2 (5 bases). Trimming took off 3 bases at V and 0 bases at J, with 9 bases between the two ends. The CDR3 totals 16 residues. CDR1 LGHNA and CDR2 YNFKEQ come from the germline V gene.

This chain joins TRBV6-5 and TRBJ1-2; 8 nucleotides align to TRBD1. V was pared by 6 bases and J by 8 bases, with 8 bases of the junction left unmatched. CDR3 length equals 13 residues. Per the germline V gene, CDR1 is MNHEY and CDR2 is SVGAGI. The CDR3: CASRPDRGGGYTF. In nucleotides, the CDR3 is TGTGCCAGCAGACCAGACAGGGGTGGCGGCTACACCTTC.

V is TRBV18 and J is TRBJ2-3, with TRBD1 matching 7 bases. This CDR3 spans 14 amino acids. V gave up 2 bases and J gave up 4 bases; unmatched junction bases: 3. Germline CDR1 reads KGHSH; CDR2 reads LQKENI. CDR3 bases: TGTGCCAGCTCACCATCCCAGGGGGCAGATACGCAGTATTTT. This sequence encodes CASSPSQGADTQYF.

The chain is built from TRBV28 and TRBJ2-5, with 10 bases matching TRBD2. The DNA end is more similar to TRBJ2-7, so the J call may be wrong. Germline assignment: CDR1 MDHEN and CDR2 SYDVKM. The CDR3 totals 15 residues. The CDR3, as DNA: TGTGCCAGCAGAGAGAGCGGGAGGGCCTCCTACGAGCAGTACTTC. It is translated as CASRESGRASYEQYF.

J is TRBJ2-3 and V is TRBV29-1; 9 bases map to TRBD2. The CDR3 has 14 amino acids. CDR1 SQVTM and CDR2 ANQGSEA come from the germline V gene. Trimming removed 6 bases from V and 4 bases from J; junction bases left unmatched: 8. DNA of the CDR3: TGCAGCGTCGTTAGCGGGAGAAGTTCAGATACGCAGTATTTT. It yields the protein CSVVSGRSSDTQYF.